These 25 T cell receptor beta chains originate from one sample sequenced in a study of read filtering for tumor transcriptome and immune sequencing. This library used about 360 ng RNA and molecular barcoded adaptors spanning alpha/delta and beta/gamma chains. TCRdb passed the reads through MiXCR, listing each CDR3 protein once. Among about 93,000 distinct CDR3 sequences listed, around a fifth were seen once. Sequencing used a population of CD138-negative cells sorted from bone marrow. These receptors all come from a donor at least 40 years old with multiple myeloma.

There are many counts of this clonotype. The chain recombines TRBV7-2 with TRBJ2-1; TRBD1 might be the D (6 bases). This CDR3 spans 15 amino acids. V was shortened by 1 base and J by 7 bases, with 14 bases between the two germline ends. Germline loops: CDR1 SGHTA, CDR2 FQGNSA. The CDR3 coding sequence is TGTGCCAGCAGCTTAGTAGGACAGCGACAGAATGAGCAGTTCTTC. Its protein is CASSLVGQRQNEQFF.

The gene calls are TRBV6-1 and TRBJ2-3; 12 bases fit TRBD1. This CDR3 contains 15 residues. The J segment lost 5 bases and the V segment lost 6 bases, leaving 6 bases of the junction unmatched. Germline V gene lookup returns CDR1 MNHNS and CDR2 SASEGT. The CDR3 bases are TGTGCCAGCAGCCGGGACAGGGGGCCTAGAGATACGCAGTATTTT. This codes for CASSRDRGPRDTQYF.

On this clonotype itself: This may be a read error: a much more frequent sequence differs by one nucleotide. The V gene is TRBV24-1, the J gene TRBJ1-1, with 7 bases that match TRBD1. The CDR3 length is 11 residues. J lost 10 bases, V lost 8 bases, and 6 bases had no gene match. CDR1 and CDR2 from the germline V gene are KGHDR and SFDVKD. In DNA form, the CDR3 reads TGTGCCACCATGAAGGGGGCTGCAGCTTTCTTT. Protein: CATMKGAAAFF.

This clonotype was observed many times. The chain is built from TRBV5-1 and TRBJ2-7; no clear D. V lost 0 bases, J lost 3 bases, and 10 bases lay in between. The germline CDR1 and CDR2 sequences are SGHRS and YFSETQ. The CDR3 runs to 14 residues. This chain's CDR3 is CASSLADGFYEQYF. Here the CDR3 DNA reads TGCGCCAGCAGCTTGGCCGACGGATTCTACGAGCAGTACTTC.

This clonotype was seen many times. The DNA for the CDR3 is TGTGCCTGGAGTGTGAGCGGAGGAGGGACCCAGTACTTC. It encodes CAWSVSGGGTQYF. The chain couples TRBV30 to TRBJ2-5; perhaps TRBD2 as D (5 bases). Deletions cut 0 bases from V and 7 bases from J, with 12 bases between. The CDR3 is made up of 13 amino acids. The germline V gene encodes CDR1 GTSNPN and CDR2 SVGIG (reference sequence).

This clonotype was seen many times. The chain carries TRBV12-3 or TRBV12-4 and TRBJ1-3; D is unresolved. CDR3 length: 14 amino acids. The V end was cut by 8 bases, the J end by 4 bases, with 15 bases between. The CDR3 sequence is CASQGLIPGNTIYF. The CDR3 bases are TGTGCCAGCCAAGGCCTCATTCCGGGAAACACCATATATTTT.

This clonotype was seen repeatedly, ten times or more. The chain joins TRBV5-1 to TRBJ1-1, with TRBD1 matching over 7 bases. Germline lookup yields CDR1 SGHRS and CDR2 YFSETQ. The V and J ends lost 3 bases and 7 bases, in that order; junction bases with no gene match: 3. The CDR3 covers 12 residues. The CDR3 protein is CASSSDRVEAFF. For the CDR3, the DNA is TGCGCCAGCAGCTCCGACAGGGTTGAAGCTTTCTTT.

This clonotype was counted at least ten times. The rearrangement links TRBV7-9 to TRBJ2-5; 13 nucleotides match TRBD2. The J segment lost 4 bases and the V segment lost 5 bases, leaving 7 bases of the junction unmatched. The CDR3 has 16 residues. Germline CDR1 and CDR2: SEHNR and FQNEAQ (reference sequence). The CDR3 DNA follows: TGTGCCAGCAGCCTCACTAGCGGGGGGGCAGGAGAGACCCAGTACTTC. It encodes CASSLTSGGAGETQYF.

This clonotype was detected many times. The chain carries TRBV5-1 and TRBJ2-1, with TRBD1 as a possible D gene (5 bases). V was clipped by 4 bases and J by 5 bases, with 10 bases between them. CDR1 is SGHRS and CDR2 is YFSETQ in the germline V gene. The CDR3 consists of 13 residues. In DNA form, the CDR3 reads TGCGCCAGCAGCCACAGACAGAACAATGAGCAGTTCTTC. This translates into CASSHRQNNEQFF.

This chain joins TRBV28 and TRBJ1-4; 11 bases align to TRBD1. This CDR3 comprises 15 residues. Per the germline V gene, CDR1 is MDHEN and CDR2 is SYDVKM. After removal of 5 bases from V and 5 bases from J, the junction contained 4 bases not matched to a gene. The CDR3 reads CASSLGTGGNEKLFF. The CDR3, as DNA: TGTGCCAGCAGTCTTGGGACAGGGGGGAATGAAAAACTGTTTTTT.

CDR3 in amino acids: CASSRDRTTEAFF. The CDR3 DNA sequence: TGTGCCAGCAGCCGTGACAGGACTACTGAAGCTTTCTTT. The chain links TRBV7-3 to TRBJ1-1; tentatively, D is TRBD1 (6 bases). Trimming left V 5 bases short and J 5 bases short, with 12 bases between. This CDR3 region has 13 residues. Germline V CDR1 and CDR2: SGHTA, FQGTGA. The full variable domain, its missing parts supplied by reference TRBV7-3 and TRBJ1-1, is GAGVSQTPSNKVTEKGKYVELRCDPISGHTALYWYRQSLGQGPEFLIYFQGTGAADDSGLPNDRFFAVRPEGSVSTLKIQRTERGDSAVYLCASSRDRTTEAFFGQGTRLTVV.

This clonotype was counted many times. The chain recombines TRBV6-4 with TRBJ1-6, with D possibly matching TRBD1 (5 bases). Trimming removed 6 bases from V and 5 bases from J, with 11 bases in between. CDR1 is MRHNA and CDR2 is SNTAGT in the germline V gene. This CDR3 contains 14 residues. The CDR3 bases are TGTGCCAGCAGGCAGGGTCGTAATAATTCACCCCTCCACTTT. Protein product: CASRQGRNNSPLHF.

As regards this clonotype: A much larger clonotype is one base distant, so this may be a read error. The V and J genes are TRBV11-2 and TRBJ1-4; 7 bases agree with TRBD1. The V segment lost 2 bases and the J segment 5 bases; nucleotides outside the gene matches: 5. The CDR3 contains 15 residues. CDR1 and CDR2 (germline): SGHAT, FQNNGV. The chain's CDR3 is CASSLSIQGNEKLFF. CDR3 nucleotides: TGTGCCAGCAGCTTAAGTATACAGGGGAATGAAAAACTGTTTTTT.

This clonotype was seen ten or more times. The chain recombines TRBV5-1 with TRBJ1-1; 7 nucleotides agree with TRBD1. In germline, CDR1 is SGHRS, CDR2 YFSETQ. V shed 2 bases and J 7 bases; nucleotides not matched to a gene: 5. CDR3 length equals 13 residues. DNA of the CDR3: TGCGCCAGCAGCTTTTCAGGGGGGGATGAAGCTTTCTTT. Protein product: CASSFSGGDEAFF.

The table lists this clonotype with many counts. The chain recombines TRBV27 with TRBJ1-5, with D hard to call. Trimming cost V 10 bases and J 3 bases, with 10 bases left between them. Looked up from germline, CDR1 is MNHEY and CDR2 is SMNVEV (reference sequence). There are 12 residues in the CDR3. The DNA of the CDR3 is TGTGCCATCGGCAGCTTCAATCAGCCCCAGCATTTT. This codes for CAIGSFNQPQHF.

On this clonotype itself: Mismatch with germline at one junction end may stem from a read error. The chain uses TRBV6-1 and TRBJ2-3; 7 bases are a match to TRBD2. Germline V gene data show CDR1 as MNHNS and CDR2 as SASEGT. The CDR3 extends over 15 amino acids. CDR3 sequence (DNA): TGTGCCAGCACTCCAACTAGCGCTGGCACAGATACGCGGTATTTT. Protein sequence: CASTPTSAGTDTRYF.

The V and J genes are TRBV6-2 or TRBV6-3 and TRBJ1-5; no clear D gene. The CDR3 length is 15 residues. V was pared by 5 bases and J by 10 bases, with 21 bases between. Germline V gives CDR1 MNHEY, CDR2 SVGEGT. This CDR3 is CASSLLDTTISPQHF. In DNA, the CDR3 is TGTGCCAGCAGTCTCCTAGACACCACAATCAGCCCCCAGCATTTT.

This clonotype was observed many times. The chain couples TRBV7-9 to TRBJ1-1; possibly TRBD1 for D (6 bases). Trimming shortened V by 6 bases and J by 6 bases, and 14 bases separated the two germline ends. The CDR3 runs to 13 residues. Germline CDR1 is SEHNR and CDR2 is FQNEAQ (reference sequence). The CDR3 DNA follows: TGTGCCAGCAGGAACTCAGGGGCCGCTGAAGCTTTCTTT. It specifies CASRNSGAAEAFF.

Remarks on this clonotype: Since a much larger clone is just one base distant, this may be a read error. The gene calls are TRBV10-3 and TRBJ1-6; possibly TRBD1 for D (5 bases). The DNA end lines up better with TRBJ1-1; the J call may be wrong. This CDR3 has 11 amino acids. CDR1 is ENHRY and CDR2 is SYGVKD in the germline V gene. The CDR3 nucleotides are TGTGCCATTCGGATGGGGGGGGGAGCTTTCTTT. This gives the protein CAIRMGGGAFF.

Of note for this clonotype: One base away lies a much larger clone, so this may be a sequencing read error. V usage is TRBV28 and J usage is TRBJ2-5; D possibly uses TRBD1 or TRBD2 (5 bases each). This CDR3 is 14 amino acids long. Germline V gene lookup returns CDR1 MDHEN and CDR2 SYDVKM. The CDR3 here is CASSERRDQETRYF. The CDR3 DNA reads as TGTGCCAGCAGTGAACGACGGGACCAAGAGACCCGGTACTTC.

This clonotype was counted only a few times. The chain combines TRBV28 with TRBJ1-5; 8 bases fit TRBD1. J gave up 4 bases and V 6 bases, and 11 bases lay outside the gene matches. This CDR3 has 16 amino acids. From germline, CDR1 is MDHEN and CDR2 SYDVKM. The DNA of the CDR3 is TGTGCCAGCAGAGCGCAACATGGACAGGGAAATCAGCCCCAGCATTTT. Its translation: CASRAQHGQGNQPQHF. The full variable domain, its missing parts supplied by reference TRBV28 and TRBJ1-5, is DVKVTQSSRYLVKRTGEKVFLECVQDMDHENMFWYRQDPGLGLRLIYFSYDVKMKEKGDIPEGYSVSREKKERFSLILESASTNQTSMYLCASRAQHGQGNQPQHFGDGTRLSIL.

The rearrangement joins TRBV6-1 to TRBJ1-5, with 7 nucleotides matching TRBD1. The better agreement between TRBJ2-3 and the DNA end casts doubt on the J call. The CDR3 is 14 amino acids. Germline V CDR1 and CDR2: MNHNS, SASEGT. CDR3 amino acids: CASDRQGPNQPQYF. CDR3 coding DNA: TGTGCCAGCGACCGACAGGGTCCCAATCAGCCCCAGTATTTT.

This clonotype was counted at least ten times. V is TRBV6-2 or TRBV6-3 and J is TRBJ1-6, with 9 bases matching TRBD1. The CDR3 has 20 amino acids. With V trimmed by 2 bases and J by 8 bases, 19 bases remained unmatched. CDR1 and CDR2 (germline): MNHEY, SVGEGT. The DNA of the CDR3 is TGTGCCAGCAGTTACAACCGAAGACCGGGACAGGGTTTTTTTCATTCACCCCTCCACTTT. Its protein product is CASSYNRRPGQGFFHSPLHF.

This clonotype was counted many times. The rearrangement links TRBV6-2 or TRBV6-3 to TRBJ2-1, with 8 bases lining up with TRBD1. This CDR3 comprises 12 residues. Germline V gene lookup returns CDR1 MNHEY and CDR2 SVGEGT. Trimming cost V 6 bases and J 7 bases; bases outside gene matches: 2. This chain's CDR3 is CASRDRVNEQFF. DNA for the CDR3: TGTGCCAGCAGGGACAGGGTAAATGAGCAGTTCTTC.

Many counts were recorded for this clonotype. This chain uses TRBV7-9 with TRBJ2-1, with 8 nucleotides matching TRBD1. Per the germline V gene, CDR1 is SEHNR and CDR2 is FQNEAQ (reference sequence). CDR3 length equals 13 residues. V shed 2 bases and J 7 bases; nucleotides not matched to a gene: 1. In DNA form, the CDR3 reads TGTGCCAGCAGCTTACAGGGGGCAAATGAGCAGTTCTTC. Its translation: CASSLQGANEQFF.